These 10 T cell receptor beta chains came from one sample sequenced in a study of blood T cells in healthy people across ages. Combining a sample-barcoded 5' primer with a J-beta primer mix, a second PCR ran for about 7 to 11 cycles. TCRdb re-called the 5' RACE reads with MiXCR, one entry per CDR3 protein. The sample has over 600,000 distinct CDR3 sequences, 40% to 50% seen once. Input material: blood. Every receptor here comes from a man at least 80 years old in good health.

This clonotype occurred a few times. The V and J genes are TRBV5-5 and TRBJ2-5, with a possible D match to TRBD2 (5 bases). CDR1 and CDR2 from the germline V gene are SGHKS and YYEKEE (reference sequence). The CDR3 contains 17 residues. V dropped 0 bases and J dropped 0 bases, with 15 bases sitting between them. CDR3 residues: CASSLGGLNRYQETQYF. CDR3 nucleotide sequence: TGTGCCAGCAGCTTGGGAGGGCTAAATAGGTACCAAGAGACCCAGTACTTC.

Written as DNA, the CDR3 is TGTGCCAGCAGCCAAGACGAGAGCGGGTCCGAGCAGTACTTC. The encoded protein is CASSQDESGSEQYF. The V and J genes are TRBV14 and TRBJ2-5, with a weak D call TRBD2 (6 bases). With the DNA end fitting TRBJ2-7 better, the J assignment may be wrong. This CDR3 contains 14 residues. Germline assignment: CDR1 SGHDN and CDR2 FVKESK.

There are a few counts of this clonotype. The V gene is TRBV29-1, the J gene TRBJ2-1; D is possibly TRBD1 or TRBD2 (6 bases each). Germline assignment: CDR1 SQVTM and CDR2 ANQGSEA. Trimming removed 4 bases at V and 7 bases at J, with 14 bases between. There are 13 residues in the CDR3. The CDR3 region has the DNA TGCAGCGTTGGGGGGGCCCCCTTGAATGAGCAGTTCTTC. It encodes CSVGGAPLNEQFF.

J is TRBJ2-5 and V is TRBV20-1, with D perhaps TRBD1 (5 bases). In germline, CDR1 is DFQATT, CDR2 SNEGSKA (reference sequence). The CDR3 spans 11 residues. V was shortened by 6 bases and J by 5 bases, with 10 bases between the two germline ends. CDR3 region: CSAETVETQYF. CDR3 coding DNA: TGCAGTGCGGAGACAGTTGAGACCCAGTACTTC.

This clonotype was observed at least ten times. The J gene is TRBJ2-5, the V gene TRBV6-6; 7 bases map to TRBD1. Germline V lookup: CDR1 MNHNY, CDR2 SVGAGI (reference sequence). The CDR3 loop spans 14 amino acids. V lost 7 bases, J lost 3 bases, and 8 bases stayed unmatched. CDR3 sequence reads: CASTRGTAEETQYF. As DNA, the CDR3 is TGTGCCAGCACGAGGGGGACAGCCGAAGAGACCCAGTACTTC.

The rearrangement uses TRBV10-1 and TRBJ2-5; the match to TRBD2 covers 11 bases. The J call is doubtful: the DNA matches TRBJ2-7 better. The CDR3 has 18 residues. Germline lookup yields CDR1 WNHNN and CDR2 SYGVQD (reference sequence). CDR3 bases: TGCGCCAGCAGTGCCGGGACTAGCGGCTCTGGGGGCATCTACGAGCAGTACTTC. Its protein is CASSAGTSGSGGIYEQYF.

In this sample, this clonotype turned up once. At one end the junction does not follow the germline gene, possibly because of a read error. The chain carries TRBV28 and TRBJ1-2; D is ambiguous. The CDR3 sequence is 15 residues long. Germline-derived CDR1 and CDR2 are MDHEN and SYDVKM. CDR3 DNA sequence: TGTGCCAGCAGCTTACCGAACCTTAGAGGGAATGGCAACACCTTC. Protein sequence: CASSLPNLRGNGNTF.

This rearrangement joins TRBV5-1 to TRBJ2-1; D might be TRBD1 (6 bases). The DNA end lines up better with TRBJ2-7; the J call may be wrong. The length of the CDR3 is 14 residues. CDR1 and CDR2 (germline): SGHRS, YFSETQ. The CDR3 DNA sequence: TGCGCCAGCAGCCTGGGACAATCCTACAATGAGCAGTACTTC. This translates into CASSLGQSYNEQYF.

This clonotype was observed at least ten times. The chain is built from TRBV7-2 and TRBJ2-1; 8 bases fit TRBD1. This CDR3 comprises 14 residues. Trimming cost V 1 base and J 5 bases; bases outside gene matches: 1. Germline V gene lookup returns CDR1 SGHTA and CDR2 FQGNSA. The CDR3 DNA reads TGTGCCAGCAGCTTAGACAGGGGGAACAATGAGCAGTTCTTC. It yields the protein CASSLDRGNNEQFF.

This rearrangement joins TRBV27 to TRBJ1-1; 8 nucleotides line up with TRBD1. In germline, CDR1 is MNHEY, CDR2 SMNVEV (reference sequence). This CDR3 region has 17 residues. V trimming: 7 bases; J trimming: 4 bases; junction bases outside the gene matches: 17. CDR3 in amino acids: CASKSPRQGFLPTEAFF. The DNA for the CDR3 is TGTGCCAGCAAGTCCCCTAGACAGGGGTTTCTTCCCACTGAAGCTTTCTTT.